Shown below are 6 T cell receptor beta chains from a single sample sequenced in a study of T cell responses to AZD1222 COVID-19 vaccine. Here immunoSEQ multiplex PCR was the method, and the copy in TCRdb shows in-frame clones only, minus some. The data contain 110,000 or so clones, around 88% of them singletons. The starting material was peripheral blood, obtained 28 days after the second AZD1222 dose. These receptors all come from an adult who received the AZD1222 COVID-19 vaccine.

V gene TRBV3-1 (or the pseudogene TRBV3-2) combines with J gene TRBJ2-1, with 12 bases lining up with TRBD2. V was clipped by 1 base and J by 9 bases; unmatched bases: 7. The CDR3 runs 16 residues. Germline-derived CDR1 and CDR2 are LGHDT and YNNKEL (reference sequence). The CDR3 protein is CASSQGSSGGAIEQFF. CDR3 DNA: TGTGCCAGCAGCCAAGGATCTAGCGGGGGGGCCATTGAGCAGTTCTTC.

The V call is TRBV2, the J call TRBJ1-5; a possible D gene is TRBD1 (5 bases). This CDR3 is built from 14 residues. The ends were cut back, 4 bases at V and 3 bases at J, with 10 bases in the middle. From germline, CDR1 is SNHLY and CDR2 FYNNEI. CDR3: CASSAQGFNQPQHF. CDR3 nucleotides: TGTGCCAGCAGTGCTCAGGGATTCAATCAGCCCCAGCATTTT.

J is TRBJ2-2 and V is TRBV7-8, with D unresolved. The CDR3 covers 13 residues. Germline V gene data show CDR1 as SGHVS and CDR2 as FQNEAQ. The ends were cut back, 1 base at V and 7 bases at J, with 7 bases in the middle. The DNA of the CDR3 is TGTGCCAGCAGCTTAGGAGTTGTCGGGGAGCTGTTTTTT. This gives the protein CASSLGVVGELFF.

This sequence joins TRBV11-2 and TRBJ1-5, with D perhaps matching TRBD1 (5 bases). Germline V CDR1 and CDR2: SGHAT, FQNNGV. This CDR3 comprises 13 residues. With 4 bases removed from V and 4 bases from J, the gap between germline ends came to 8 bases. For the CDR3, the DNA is TGTGCCAGCAGCTGGGGGACTAATCAGCCCCAGCATTTT. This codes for CASSWGTNQPQHF.

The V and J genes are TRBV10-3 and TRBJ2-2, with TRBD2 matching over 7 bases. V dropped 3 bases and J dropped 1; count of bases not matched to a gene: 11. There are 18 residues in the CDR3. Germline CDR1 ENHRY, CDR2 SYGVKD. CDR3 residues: CAISDRWASGENTGELFF. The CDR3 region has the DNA TGTGCCATCAGTGACCGTTGGGCTAGCGGAGAGAACACCGGGGAGCTGTTTTTT.

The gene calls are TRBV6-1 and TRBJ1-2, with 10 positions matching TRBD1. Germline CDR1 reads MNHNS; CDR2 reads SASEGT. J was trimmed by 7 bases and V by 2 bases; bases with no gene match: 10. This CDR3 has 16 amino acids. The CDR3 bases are TGTGCCAGCAGTGAAATATTCGGGACAGGGGTCTCTGGCTACACCTTC. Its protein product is CASSEIFGTGVSGYTF.